Shown below are 15 T cell receptor beta chains from a single sample sequenced in a study of CD8 T cells in Susac syndrome. The RNA input was about 0.5 to 1 ug, and it was reverse transcribed with random hexamers. TCRdb ran MiXCR on the immunoSEQ multiplex PCR reads and lists one entry per CDR3 protein. The sample carries hundreds of thousands of distinct CDR3 sequences, roughly 84% recorded once. The sequenced material came from CD8+ T cells from PBMCs. The receptors were gathered from a human donor with multiple sclerosis.

In its sample, this clonotype was seen once. Germline is not matched at one junction end, which may reflect a read error. The chain recombines TRBV28 with TRBJ2-7; possibly TRBD2 for D (6 bases). Germline assignment: CDR1 MDHEN and CDR2 SYDVKM. This CDR3 is built from 15 residues. CDR3 sequence (DNA): TGTGCCGGCAGAGACGTGGGGACTGGGTCCTACGAGCAGTACTTC. It is translated as CAGRDVGTGSYEQYF.

Note on this clonotype: The junction does not match germline at one end; this may be a read error. The chain carries TRBV7-7 and TRBJ2-1; no reliable D call. The CDR3 totals 14 residues. Germline assignment: CDR1 SSHAT and CDR2 FNYEAQ (reference sequence). CDR3 in DNA: TGTGCTAGCAGCCCCGATGGCCCCAACAATGAGCAGTTCTTC. It translates to CASSPDGPNNEQFF.

This clonotype appeared once. The rearrangement uses TRBV28 and TRBJ2-1; TRBD2 matches at 7 bases. The germline V gene has CDR1 MDHEN and CDR2 SYDVKM. V lost 2 bases to trimming and J lost 9 bases; unmatched junction nucleotides: 7. This CDR3 spans 14 amino acids. This chain's CDR3 is CASSLAGESLEQFF. The DNA of the CDR3 is TGTGCCAGCAGTTTAGCGGGAGAGTCCCTTGAGCAGTTCTTC.

The chain uses TRBV20-1 and TRBJ2-7, with 11 bases fitting TRBD2. The V gene end was trimmed by 0 bases and the J gene end by 2 bases; junction bases not matched to a gene: 9. This CDR3 is 17 amino acids long. The germline CDR1 and CDR2 sequences are DFQATT and SNEGSKA (reference sequence). This CDR3 reads CSAREGAGLAGPYEQYF. CDR3 nucleotides: TGCAGTGCTAGAGAAGGAGCAGGACTAGCGGGCCCCTACGAGCAGTACTTC.

This clonotype was counted once. This sequence joins TRBV19 and TRBJ1-1, with 7 bases identical to TRBD1. The CDR3 sequence is 16 residues long. Looked up from germline, CDR1 is LNHDA and CDR2 is SQIVND (reference sequence). Unmatched junction bases numbered 14, after V lost 8 bases and J lost 2 bases. The CDR3 DNA sequence: TGTGCCAGTCGACCCACCGACAGGGAGGATAACACTGAAGCTTTCTTT. Translated: CASRPTDREDNTEAFF.

The rearrangement joins TRBV28 to TRBJ1-2; TRBD1 agrees at 10 bases. Germline V gene data show CDR1 as MDHEN and CDR2 as SYDVKM. V lost 3 bases, J lost 6 bases, and 4 bases stayed unmatched. There are 14 residues in the CDR3. CDR3 sequence: CASSFLTGGDGYTF. In nucleotides, the CDR3 is TGTGCCAGCAGTTTCCTGACAGGGGGCGATGGCTACACCTTC.

The CDR3 region is CASSSRDRAPSEQYF. CDR3 bases: TGTGCCAGCAGCTCCCGGGACAGGGCCCCTTCGGAGCAGTACTTC. This chain connects TRBV7-9 to TRBJ2-7; 9 positions match TRBD1. CDR1 is SEHNR and CDR2 is FQNEAQ in the germline V gene (reference sequence). The junction had 11 bases not matched to a gene; V was cut back by 4 bases and J by 7 bases. The CDR3 length is 15 residues.

The genes are TRBV10-3 and TRBJ2-3, with 14 bases that match TRBD2. The length of the CDR3 is 16 residues. From germline, CDR1 is ENHRY and CDR2 SYGVKD. V dropped 4 bases and J dropped 2; count of bases not matched to a gene: 2. The CDR3 DNA is TGTGCCATCAGTGGGGGACTAGCGGGGGCCACAGATACGCAGTATTTT. Translated, it gives CAISGGLAGATDTQYF.

This sequence joins TRBV21-1 and TRBJ2-3; TRBD2, the table's D call, lacks a check against the DNA. TRBV21-1 is a pseudogene. CDR3 size: 16 residues. The CDR3 DNA sequence: TGTGCCAGCAGCCTCGATGGTAGCGGAGGTGCAGATACGCAGTATTTT. Translation gives CASSLDGSGGADTQYF.

The rearrangement joins TRBV4-2 to TRBJ2-7; TRBD2 is a possible D gene (6 bases). There are 16 residues in the CDR3. V gave up 3 bases and J gave up 0 bases, with 15 bases separating them. Germline V lookup: CDR1 LGHNA, CDR2 YNFKEQ. The CDR3 DNA reads as TGTGCCAGCAGCCAGGTGGGCGGGATGAGCTCCTACGAGCAGTACTTC. Translating it yields CASSQVGGMSSYEQYF.

This rearrangement joins TRBV7-9 to TRBJ1-1, with D perhaps TRBD1 (5 bases). Per the germline V gene, CDR1 is SEHNR and CDR2 is FQNEAQ (reference sequence). The length of the CDR3 is 15 residues. V lost 3 bases, J lost 10 bases, and 21 bases lay in between. The CDR3 is CASSFPKGLDHAAFF. Here the CDR3 DNA reads TGTGCCAGCAGCTTCCCGAAGGGGTTAGACCATGCAGCTTTCTTT.

The chain employs TRBV7-2 and TRBJ2-7; a weak D match, TRBD1 (5 bases). The CDR3 totals 14 residues. Germline V gives CDR1 SGHTA, CDR2 FQGNSA. Trimming stripped 2 bases from V and 5 bases from J, with 13 bases between. CDR3 in amino acids: CASSLTPGLDEQYF. The CDR3 nucleotides read TGTGCCAGCAGCTTAACGCCAGGGCTGGACGAGCAGTACTTC.

The gene calls are TRBV20-1 and TRBJ2-1, with D possibly called TRBD1 or TRBD2 (6 bases each). Germline CDR1 DFQATT, CDR2 SNEGSKA (reference sequence). V dropped 3 bases and J dropped 7 bases, with 13 bases sitting between them. The CDR3 totals 13 residues. The CDR3 loop is CSASSGGKNEQFF. DNA of the CDR3: TGCAGTGCTAGTTCCGGGGGCAAAAATGAGCAGTTCTTC.

This chain joins TRBV2 and TRBJ1-2; TRBD1 matches 7 bases. Germline assignment: CDR1 SNHLY and CDR2 FYNNEI. This CDR3 region has 14 residues. With 2 bases clipped from V and 4 bases from J, the junction kept 4 bases outside the gene matches. DNA of the CDR3: TGTGCCAGCAGTGAACTGGACAGGTTCTATGGCTACACCTTC. Amino acid sequence: CASSELDRFYGYTF.

This chain links TRBV5-1 with TRBJ1-1; 10 positions match TRBD1. Germline V gene data show CDR1 as SGHRS and CDR2 as YFSETQ. Trimming removed 1 base from V and 8 bases from J; junction bases left unmatched: 8. This CDR3 has 15 amino acids. The CDR3 reads CASSLLPGTGDEAFF. The CDR3 DNA sequence: TGCGCCAGCAGCTTGCTCCCCGGGACAGGGGACGAAGCTTTCTTT.